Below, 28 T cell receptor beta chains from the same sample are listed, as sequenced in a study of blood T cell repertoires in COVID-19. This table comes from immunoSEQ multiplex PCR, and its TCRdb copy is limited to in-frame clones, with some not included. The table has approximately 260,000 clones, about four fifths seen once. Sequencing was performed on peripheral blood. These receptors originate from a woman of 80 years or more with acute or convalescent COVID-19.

CDR3 nucleotide sequence: TGCGCCAGCAGCTTGGATAGTCCTAGTCCCCATGAGCAGTTCTTC. It yields the protein CASSLDSPSPHEQFF. The J gene is TRBJ2-1, the V gene TRBV5-1; D call uncertain. Trimming removed 0 bases at V and 8 bases at J, with 15 bases between. CDR3 length: 15 amino acids. From germline, CDR1 is SGHRS and CDR2 YFSETQ.

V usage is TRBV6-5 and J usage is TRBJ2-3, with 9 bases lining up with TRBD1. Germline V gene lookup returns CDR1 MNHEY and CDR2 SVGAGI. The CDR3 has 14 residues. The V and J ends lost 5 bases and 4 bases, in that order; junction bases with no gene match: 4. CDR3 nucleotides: TGTGCCAGCAGTCGCACAGGGGGCGCAGATACGCAGTATTTT. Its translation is CASSRTGGADTQYF.

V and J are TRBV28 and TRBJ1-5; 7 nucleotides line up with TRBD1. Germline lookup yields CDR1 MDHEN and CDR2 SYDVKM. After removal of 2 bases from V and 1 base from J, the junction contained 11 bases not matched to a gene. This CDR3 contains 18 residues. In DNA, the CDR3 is TGTGCCAGCAGTTTACATCCAATGAGGGGGCGAAGCAATCAGCCCCAGCATTTT. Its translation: CASSLHPMRGRSNQPQHF.

In DNA, the CDR3 is TGTGCCAGCAGTTACCCCTACAGGGATAGCAATCAGCCCCAGCATTTT. Translating it yields CASSYPYRDSNQPQHF. This chain joins TRBV6-6 and TRBJ1-5; D possibly corresponds to TRBD1 (6 bases). The CDR3 extends over 16 amino acids. V lost 2 bases and J lost 0, with 11 bases in between. Germline assignment: CDR1 MNHNY and CDR2 SVGAGI (reference sequence).

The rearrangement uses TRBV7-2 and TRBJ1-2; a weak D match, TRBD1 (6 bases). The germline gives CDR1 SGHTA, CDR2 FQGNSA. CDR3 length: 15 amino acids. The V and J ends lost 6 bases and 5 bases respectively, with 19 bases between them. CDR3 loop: CASRLLEVGAYGYTF. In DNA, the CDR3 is TGTGCCAGCAGGCTCTTAGAGGTGGGGGCATATGGCTACACCTTC.

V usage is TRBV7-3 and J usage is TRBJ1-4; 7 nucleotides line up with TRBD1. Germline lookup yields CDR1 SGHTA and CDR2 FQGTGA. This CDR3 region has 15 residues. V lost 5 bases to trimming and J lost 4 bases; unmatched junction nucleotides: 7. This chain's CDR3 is CASSARTGDNEKLFF. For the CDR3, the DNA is TGTGCCAGCAGCGCCAGGACAGGAGATAATGAAAAACTGTTTTTT.

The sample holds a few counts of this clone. Here the CDR3 DNA reads TGTGCCAGCAGAGCCGGGAGTGTTAAAAACACCATATATTTT. Protein sequence: CASRAGSVKNTIYF. The chain carries TRBV28 and TRBJ1-3, with no clear D. The CDR3 sequence is 14 residues long. CDR1 is MDHEN, CDR2 SYDVKM, per germline. The V end lost 6 bases, the J end lost 6 bases, and 15 bases lay between the germline ends.

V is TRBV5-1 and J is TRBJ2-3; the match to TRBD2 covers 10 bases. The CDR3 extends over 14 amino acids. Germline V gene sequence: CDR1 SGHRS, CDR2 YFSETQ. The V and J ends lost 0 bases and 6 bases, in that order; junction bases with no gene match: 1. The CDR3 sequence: CASSLGTSGDTQYF. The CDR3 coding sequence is TGCGCCAGCAGCTTGGGGACTAGCGGCGATACGCAGTATTTT.

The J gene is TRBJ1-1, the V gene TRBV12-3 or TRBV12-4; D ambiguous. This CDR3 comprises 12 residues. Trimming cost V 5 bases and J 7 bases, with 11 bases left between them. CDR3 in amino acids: CASSGIAGEAFF. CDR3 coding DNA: TGTGCCAGCAGTGGTATCGCAGGTGAAGCTTTCTTT.

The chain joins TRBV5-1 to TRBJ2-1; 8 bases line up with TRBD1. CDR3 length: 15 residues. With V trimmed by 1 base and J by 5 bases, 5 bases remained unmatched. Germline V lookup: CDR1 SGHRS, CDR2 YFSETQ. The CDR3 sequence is CASSLTGQGHNEQFF. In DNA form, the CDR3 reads TGCGCCAGCAGCTTGACCGGACAGGGCCACAATGAGCAGTTCTTC. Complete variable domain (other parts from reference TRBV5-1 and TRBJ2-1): KAGVTQTPRYLIKTRGQQVTLSCSPISGHRSVSWYQQTPGQGLQFLFEYFSETQRNKGNFPGRFSGRQFSNSRSEMNVSTLELGDSALYLCASSLTGQGHNEQFFGPGTRLTVL.

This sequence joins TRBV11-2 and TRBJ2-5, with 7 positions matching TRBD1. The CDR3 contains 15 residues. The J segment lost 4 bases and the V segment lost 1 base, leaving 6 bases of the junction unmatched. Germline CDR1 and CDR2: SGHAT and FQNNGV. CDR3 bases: TGTGCCAGCAGCTTAGGAACAGGGGTCGGAGAGACCCAGTACTTC. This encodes CASSLGTGVGETQYF.

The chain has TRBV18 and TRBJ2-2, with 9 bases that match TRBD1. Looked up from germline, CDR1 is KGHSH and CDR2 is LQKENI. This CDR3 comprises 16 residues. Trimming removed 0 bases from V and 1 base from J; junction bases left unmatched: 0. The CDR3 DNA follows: TGTGCCAGCTCACCACCGGGACAGGGGAACACCGGGGAGCTGTTTTTT. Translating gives CASSPPGQGNTGELFF.

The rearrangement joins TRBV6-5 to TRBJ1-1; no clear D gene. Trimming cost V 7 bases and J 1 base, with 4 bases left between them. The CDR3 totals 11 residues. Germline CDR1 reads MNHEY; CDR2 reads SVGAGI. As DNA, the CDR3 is TGTGCCAGCATGGCGAACACTGAAGCTTTCTTT. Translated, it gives CASMANTEAFF.

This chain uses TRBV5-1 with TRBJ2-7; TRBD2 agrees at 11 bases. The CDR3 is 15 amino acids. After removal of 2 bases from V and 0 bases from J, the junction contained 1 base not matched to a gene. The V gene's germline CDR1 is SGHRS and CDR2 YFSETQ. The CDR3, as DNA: TGCGCCAGCAGCTTAACTAGCGGGGGCTCCTACGAGCAGTACTTC. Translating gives CASSLTSGGSYEQYF.

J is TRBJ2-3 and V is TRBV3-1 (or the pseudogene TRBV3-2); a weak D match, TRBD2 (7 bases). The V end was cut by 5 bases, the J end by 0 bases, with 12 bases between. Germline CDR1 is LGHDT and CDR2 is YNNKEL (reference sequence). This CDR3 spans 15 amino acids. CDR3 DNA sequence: TGTGCCAGCAGCGTACGGGGGGCTAGCACAGATACGCAGTATTTT. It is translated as CASSVRGASTDTQYF.

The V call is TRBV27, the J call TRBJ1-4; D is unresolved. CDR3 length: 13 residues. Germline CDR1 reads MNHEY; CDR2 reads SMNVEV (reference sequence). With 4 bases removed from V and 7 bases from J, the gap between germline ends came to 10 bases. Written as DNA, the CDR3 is TGTGCCAGCAGTTGGATTGGGAGTGAAAAACTGTTTTTT. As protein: CASSWIGSEKLFF.

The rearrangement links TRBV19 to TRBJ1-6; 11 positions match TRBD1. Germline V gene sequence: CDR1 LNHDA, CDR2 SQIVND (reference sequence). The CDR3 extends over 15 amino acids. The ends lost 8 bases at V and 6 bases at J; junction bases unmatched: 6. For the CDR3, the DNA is TGTGCCAGTTCTGGACAGGGGGCGGTTAATTCACCCCTCCACTTT. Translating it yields CASSGQGAVNSPLHF.

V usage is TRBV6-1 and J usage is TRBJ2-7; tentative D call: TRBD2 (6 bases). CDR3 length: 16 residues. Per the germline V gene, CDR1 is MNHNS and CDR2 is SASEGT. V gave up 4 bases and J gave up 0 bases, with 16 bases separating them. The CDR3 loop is CASSAGLAPSSYEQYF. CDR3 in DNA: TGTGCCAGCAGTGCGGGGCTAGCGCCCAGCTCCTACGAGCAGTACTTC.

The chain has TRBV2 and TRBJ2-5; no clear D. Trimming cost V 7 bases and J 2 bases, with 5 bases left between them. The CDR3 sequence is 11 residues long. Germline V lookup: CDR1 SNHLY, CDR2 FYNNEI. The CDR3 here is CASIRQETQYF. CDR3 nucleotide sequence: TGTGCCAGCATTAGACAAGAGACCCAGTACTTC.

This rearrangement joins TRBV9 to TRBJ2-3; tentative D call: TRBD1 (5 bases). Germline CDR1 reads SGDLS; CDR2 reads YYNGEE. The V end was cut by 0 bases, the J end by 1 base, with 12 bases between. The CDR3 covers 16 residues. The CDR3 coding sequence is TGTGCCAGCAGCGTAGCTACGGGCAGGGGCACAGATACGCAGTATTTT. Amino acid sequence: CASSVATGRGTDTQYF.

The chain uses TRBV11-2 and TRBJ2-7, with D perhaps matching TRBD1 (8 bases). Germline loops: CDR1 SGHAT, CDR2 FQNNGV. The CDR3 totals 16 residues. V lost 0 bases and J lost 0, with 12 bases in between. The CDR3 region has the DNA TGTGCCAGCAGCTTAGAGACAGGGGACTACTCCTACGAGCAGTACTTC. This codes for CASSLETGDYSYEQYF.

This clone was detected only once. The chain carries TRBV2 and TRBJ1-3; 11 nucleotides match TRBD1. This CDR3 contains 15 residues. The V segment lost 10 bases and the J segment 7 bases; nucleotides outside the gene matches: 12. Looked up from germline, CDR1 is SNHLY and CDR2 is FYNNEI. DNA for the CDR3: TGTGCCATCGGGACAGGGGGGAACTCTAGGAACACCATATATTTT. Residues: CAIGTGGNSRNTIYF. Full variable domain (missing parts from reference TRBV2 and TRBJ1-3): EPEVTQTPSHQVTQMGQEVILRCVPISNHLYFYWYRQILGQKVEFLVSFYNNEISEKSEIFDDQFSVERPDGSNFTLKIRSTKLEDSAMYFCAIGTGGNSRNTIYFGEGSWLTVV.

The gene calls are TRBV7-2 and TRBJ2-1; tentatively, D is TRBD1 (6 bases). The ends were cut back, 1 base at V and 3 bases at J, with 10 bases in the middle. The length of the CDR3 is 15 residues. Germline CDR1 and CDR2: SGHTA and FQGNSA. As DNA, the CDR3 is TGTGCCAGCAGCTTAGGTGGGACACTCTACAATGAGCAGTTCTTC. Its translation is CASSLGGTLYNEQFF. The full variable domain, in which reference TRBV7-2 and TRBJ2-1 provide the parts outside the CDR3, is GAGVSQSPSNKVTEKGKDVELRCDPISGHTALYWYRQSLGQGLEFLIYFQGNSAPDKSGLPSDRFSAERTGGSVSTLTIQRTQQEDSAVYLCASSLGGTLYNEQFFGPGTRLTVL.

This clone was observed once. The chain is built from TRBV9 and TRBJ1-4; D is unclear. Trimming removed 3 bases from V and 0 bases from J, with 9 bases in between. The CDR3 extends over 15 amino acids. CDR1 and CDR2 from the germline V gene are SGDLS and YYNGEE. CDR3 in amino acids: CASSGSGATNEKLFF. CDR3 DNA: TGTGCCAGCAGCGGTTCCGGGGCAACTAATGAAAAACTGTTTTTT.

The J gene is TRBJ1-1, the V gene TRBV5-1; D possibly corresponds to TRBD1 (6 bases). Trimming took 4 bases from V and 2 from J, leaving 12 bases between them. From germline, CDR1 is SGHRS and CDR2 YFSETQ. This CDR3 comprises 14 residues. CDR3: CASSPSGVNTEAFF. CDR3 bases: TGCGCCAGCAGCCCCTCAGGGGTAAACACTGAAGCTTTCTTT. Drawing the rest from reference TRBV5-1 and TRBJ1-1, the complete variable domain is KAGVTQTPRYLIKTRGQQVTLSCSPISGHRSVSWYQQTPGQGLQFLFEYFSETQRNKGNFPGRFSGRQFSNSRSEMNVSTLELGDSALYLCASSPSGVNTEAFFGQGTRLTVV.

The CDR3 coding sequence is TGCGCCAGCAGCTTTGTAGCGGGGGGTTCTCGAGCCAAAAACATTCAGTACTTC. Amino acids: CASSFVAGGSRAKNIQYF. The chain links TRBV5-1 to TRBJ2-4; TRBD2 matches 10 bases. There are 18 residues in the CDR3. The V and J ends lost 2 bases and 0 bases, in that order; junction bases with no gene match: 8. In germline, CDR1 is SGHRS, CDR2 YFSETQ.

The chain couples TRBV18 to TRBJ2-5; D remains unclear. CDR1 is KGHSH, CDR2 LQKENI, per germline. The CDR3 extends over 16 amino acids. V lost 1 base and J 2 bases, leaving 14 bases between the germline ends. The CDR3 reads CASSPRAPKTQETQYF. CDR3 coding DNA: TGTGCCAGCTCACCACGGGCCCCGAAAACACAAGAGACCCAGTACTTC.

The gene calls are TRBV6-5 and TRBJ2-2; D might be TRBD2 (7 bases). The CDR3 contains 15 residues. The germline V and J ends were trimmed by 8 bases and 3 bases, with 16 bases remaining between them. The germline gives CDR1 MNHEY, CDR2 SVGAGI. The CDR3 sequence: CASVGGGGYTGELFF. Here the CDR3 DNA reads TGTGCCAGCGTTGGGGGCGGGGGCTACACCGGGGAGCTGTTTTTT.